Each of the 3 T cell receptor beta chains below was sequenced from the same sample in a study of blood T cells in healthy people across ages. Primers used in a second PCR of roughly 7 to 11 cycles were a sample-barcoded 5' primer and a J-beta primer mix. TCRdb redid the calling of the 5' RACE reads with MiXCR, one entry per CDR3 protein. Of hundreds of thousands of distinct CDR3 sequences detected, roughly 49% appear once; the ten largest clones hold under 35%. Sequenced material: blood. The receptors were sampled from a woman aged 60 to 75 in good health.

Regarding this clonotype: Since a much larger clone is just one base distant, this may be a read error. The chain combines TRBV2 with TRBJ2-7; 7 positions agree with TRBD1. V shed 2 bases, J shed 8 bases, and the junction held 9 bases outside the gene matches. Germline-derived CDR1 and CDR2 are SNHLY and FYNNEI. The CDR3 contains 14 residues. CDR3 sequence reads: CASSERLPGQKQYF. CDR3 DNA: TGTGCCAGCAGTGAAAGACTTCCGGGACAGAAGCAGTACTTC.

This sequence joins TRBV7-2 and TRBJ2-1; D might be TRBD1 (5 bases). V lost 1 base and J lost 6, with 13 bases in between. The CDR3 runs to 15 residues. Per the germline V gene, CDR1 is SGHTA and CDR2 is FQGNSA. Written as DNA, the CDR3 is TGTGCCAGCAGCTTAGACCAGGGCAGTGTCAATGAGCAGTTCTTC. It codes for CASSLDQGSVNEQFF.

This clonotype was observed a handful of times. At one end the junction does not follow the germline gene, possibly because of a read error. The chain is built from TRBV20-1 and TRBJ1-1; D ambiguous. The CDR3 contains 12 residues. CDR1 and CDR2 from the germline V gene are DFQATT and SNEGSKA (reference sequence). CDR3 region: CSAGILNAEAFF. In DNA, the CDR3 is TGCAGTGCGGGTATCCTGAACGCTGAAGCTTTCTTT.